This T cell receptor beta chain was obtained from a study of blood T cell repertoires in COVID-19. Turning to the study itself: T cells, B-cell-depleted T cells, or PBMCs supplied cDNA or gDNA.

The age range of participants was about 18 to 100 years, with residence in around 22 US areas. Participants' reported clinical history set cohort assignment. Original methodology: Estimation of nucleated cell counts relied on the amplification of reference gene primers. Produced via immunoSEQ multiplex PCR; TCRdb's table is partial and in-frame only. V and J calls and clone size follow that table, whereas D and trimming were derived from the DNA. The table includes some 260,000 clones, around 89% detected once. The J segment lost 6 bases and the V segment lost 2 bases, leaving 8 bases of the junction unmatched. Germline lookup yields CDR1 SGHRS and CDR2 YFSETQ. The CDR3 runs 14 residues.

This sequence joins TRBV5-1 and TRBJ2-7, with 7 bases matching TRBD2. The specimen sequenced was PBMCs or T cells enriched from blood (not recorded which). The TCR originated in a man in his forties who had recovered from COVID-19. The CDR3 region is CASSLTRERAEQYF. The CDR3 region has the DNA TGCGCCAGCAGCTTAACGCGGGAGCGGGCCGAGCAGTACTTC.